The 27 T cell receptor beta chains in this list originate from one sample, sequenced in a study of control samples from healthy donors and cancer patients. The table came from immunoSEQ multiplex PCR; TCRdb's copy has only in-frame clones and leaves some out. The table records roughly 220,000 clones, about 94% of them present only once. Sample: blood. These receptors were obtained from a man aged 45 to 65 in good health.

V usage is TRBV9 and J usage is TRBJ1-1; D is unresolved. There are 13 residues in the CDR3. Germline loops: CDR1 SGDLS, CDR2 YYNGEE. With 0 bases removed from V and 5 bases from J, the gap between germline ends came to 8 bases. The CDR3 DNA reads as TGTGCCAGCAGCGTAGGGTCCGGGACTGAAGCTTTCTTT. It translates to CASSVGSGTEAFF.

The chain recombines TRBV18 with TRBJ1-1; tentative D call: TRBD1 (5 bases). The ends were cut back, 1 base at V and 3 bases at J, with 21 bases in the middle. CDR1 KGHSH and CDR2 LQKENI come from the germline V gene. The CDR3 is 18 amino acids. The CDR3 region is CASSPRAPSTGVDTEAFF. DNA of the CDR3: TGTGCCAGCTCACCACGAGCTCCTTCCACAGGTGTGGACACTGAAGCTTTCTTT. The full variable domain, its missing parts supplied by reference TRBV18 and TRBJ1-1, is NAGVMQNPRHLVRRRGQEARLRCSPMKGHSHVYWYRQLPEEGLKFMVYLQKENIIDESGMPKERFSAEFPKEGPSILRIQQVVRGDSAAYFCASSPRAPSTGVDTEAFFGQGTRLTVV.

This rearrangement joins TRBV5-1 to TRBJ2-3; TRBD2 agrees at 7 bases. The CDR3 consists of 19 residues. Germline CDR1 SGHRS, CDR2 YFSETQ. V lost 3 bases, J lost 1 base, and 17 bases stayed unmatched. CDR3 coding DNA: TGCGCCAGCAGCTCCGACTGGGGAAGGCTAGCGGTAGGCACAGATACGCAGTATTTT. Encoded protein: CASSSDWGRLAVGTDTQYF.

This chain connects TRBV7-3 to TRBJ1-1, with D unclear. The CDR3 is 13 residues long. V lost 3 bases and J 6 bases, leaving 11 bases between the germline ends. Germline values: CDR1 SGHTA, CDR2 FQGTGA. The DNA of the CDR3 is TGTGCCAGCAGCTTCGCACAGTACTCTGAAGCTTTCTTT. This gives the protein CASSFAQYSEAFF.

This clone was recorded once. This chain connects TRBV27 to TRBJ2-3; 7 bases fit TRBD1. This CDR3 region has 17 residues. V lost 2 bases to trimming and J lost 4 bases; unmatched junction nucleotides: 12. CDR1 and CDR2 (germline): MNHEY, SMNVEV (reference sequence). CDR3 DNA: TGTGCCAGCAGTTTAAGGGTACAGGGGTATGGTGCAGATACGCAGTATTTT. This gives the protein CASSLRVQGYGADTQYF.

The V call is TRBV2, the J call TRBJ2-5; TRBD1 aligns across 7 bases. V lost 7 bases, J lost 2 bases, and 13 bases stayed unmatched. This CDR3 has 16 amino acids. Per the germline V gene, CDR1 is SNHLY and CDR2 is FYNNEI. CDR3: CASNLEQGPKQETQYF. In nucleotides, the CDR3 is TGTGCCAGCAACCTAGAACAGGGGCCGAAGCAAGAGACCCAGTACTTC.

This chain connects TRBV3-1 (or the pseudogene TRBV3-2) to TRBJ2-5, with D maybe TRBD2 (6 bases). Between the trimmed V and J ends, which lost 0 bases and 3 bases, there was a span of 8 bases. This CDR3 spans 14 amino acids. Germline CDR1 reads LGHDT; CDR2 reads YNNKEL (reference sequence). CDR3 sequence (DNA): TGTGCCAGCAGCCAAGATGGCGGGGAAGAGACCCAGTACTTC. It specifies CASSQDGGEETQYF.

The V call is TRBV4-1, the J call TRBJ1-1; D gene unclear. This CDR3 region has 15 residues. Trimming took off 1 base at V and 1 base at J, with 10 bases between the two ends. The germline V gene has CDR1 MGHRA and CDR2 YSYEKL. The CDR3 sequence is CASSQARHGNTEAFF. In nucleotides, the CDR3 is TGCGCCAGCAGCCAAGCTAGACACGGGAACACTGAAGCTTTCTTT.

This CDR3 reads CASSLGWTGGRTEAFF. The CDR3 bases are TGCGCCAGCAGCTTGGGATGGACAGGGGGTAGAACTGAAGCTTTCTTT. The V call is TRBV5-1, the J call TRBJ1-1, with 10 bases matching TRBD1. The CDR3 is 16 amino acids. Germline CDR1 SGHRS, CDR2 YFSETQ. J lost 5 bases, V lost 0 bases, and 7 bases had no gene match.

V is TRBV7-3 and J is TRBJ1-6; no firm D call. Germline V lookup: CDR1 SGHTA, CDR2 FQGTGA. V was pared by 2 bases and J by 6 bases, with 5 bases between. The CDR3 covers 13 residues. CDR3 protein: CASSLQSNSPLHF. The CDR3 DNA sequence: TGTGCCAGCAGCTTACAAAGTAATTCACCCCTCCACTTT.

The chain couples TRBV7-6 to TRBJ2-5; the match to TRBD2 covers 8 bases. The germline V gene encodes CDR1 SGHVS and CDR2 FNYEAQ. The trim removed 0 bases at V and 4 bases at J, leaving 4 bases unmatched. This CDR3 is 15 amino acids long. CDR3 DNA: TGTGCCAGCAGCTTAGCGCCGGCGGGGGGAGAGACCCAGTACTTC. Translating it yields CASSLAPAGGETQYF.

V and J are TRBV7-9 and TRBJ2-1, with 10 bases fitting TRBD2. The trim removed 5 bases at V and 0 bases at J, leaving 4 bases unmatched. Germline V gene lookup returns CDR1 SEHNR and CDR2 FQNEAQ (reference sequence). The CDR3 loop spans 16 amino acids. As DNA, the CDR3 is TGTGCCAGCAGCCCAATAGCGGGGGGCTCCTACAATGAGCAGTTCTTC. Its translation: CASSPIAGGSYNEQFF.

This chain connects TRBV5-1 to TRBJ2-5; D is ambiguous. CDR1 and CDR2 (germline): SGHRS, YFSETQ. V lost 0 bases, J lost 3 bases, and 6 bases lay in between. The CDR3 runs 13 residues. As DNA, the CDR3 is TGCGCCAGCAGCTTGGGTCCCGAAGAGACCCAGTACTTC. This sequence encodes CASSLGPEETQYF.

This chain connects TRBV6-5 to TRBJ1-6; D is ambiguous. CDR1 and CDR2 from the germline V gene are MNHEY and SVGAGI. V gave up 10 bases and J gave up 3 bases, with 16 bases separating them. This CDR3 region has 15 residues. This chain's CDR3 is CAIGRKGNYNSPLHF. In DNA form, the CDR3 reads TGTGCCATCGGACGGAAAGGGAACTATAATTCACCCCTCCACTTT.

V usage is TRBV28 and J usage is TRBJ1-1; TRBD1 matches 11 bases. The ends lost 8 bases at V and 4 bases at J; junction bases unmatched: 6. Germline V gene data show CDR1 as MDHEN and CDR2 as SYDVKM. The length of the CDR3 is 14 residues. The DNA for the CDR3 is TGTGCCAGCCACCGGGACAGGGGGTTCACTGAAGCTTTCTTT. It is translated as CASHRDRGFTEAFF.

The V gene is TRBV28, the J gene TRBJ1-6, with TRBD1 matching 9 bases. Losses at the gene ends were 4 bases for V and 0 bases for J; bases not matched to a gene: 4. Germline-derived CDR1 and CDR2 are MDHEN and SYDVKM. The CDR3 totals 17 residues. CDR3 nucleotide sequence: TGTGCCAGCAGTTCCGGGACAGGGAGCTCCTATAATTCACCCCTCCACTTT. Its translation is CASSSGTGSSYNSPLHF.

The chain combines TRBV25-1 with TRBJ2-2; the D is unclear. The CDR3 sequence is 12 residues long. The V gene's germline CDR1 is MGHDK and CDR2 SYGVNS. V was trimmed by 7 bases and J by 1 base, leaving 4 bases between them. The CDR3, as DNA: TGTGCCAGCAATGAGAACACCGGGGAGCTGTTTTTT. This sequence encodes CASNENTGELFF.

J is TRBJ2-1 and V is TRBV20-1; TRBD2 matches 9 bases. The length of the CDR3 is 16 residues. Trimming removed 3 bases from V and 9 bases from J; junction bases left unmatched: 15. CDR1 is DFQATT, CDR2 SNEGSKA, per germline (reference sequence). The CDR3 region is CSASIRGGANFGEQFF. The DNA of the CDR3 is TGCAGTGCTAGTATCCGCGGGGGGGCAAATTTCGGTGAGCAGTTCTTC.

This clone was detected once. The chain couples TRBV7-2 to TRBJ1-5; D is unresolved. Germline V lookup: CDR1 SGHTA, CDR2 FQGNSA. This CDR3 is 15 amino acids long. Trimming stripped 1 base from V and 0 bases from J, with 7 bases between. The CDR3 is CASSLVVGSNQPQHF. The CDR3 DNA is TGTGCCAGCAGCTTAGTAGTCGGTAGCAATCAGCCCCAGCATTTT. Combining the CDR3 with reference TRBV7-2 and TRBJ1-5 gives the whole variable domain GAGVSQSPSNKVTEKGKDVELRCDPISGHTALYWYRQSLGQGLEFLIYFQGNSAPDKSGLPSDRFSAERTGGSVSTLTIQRTQQEDSAVYLCASSLVVGSNQPQHFGDGTRLSIL.

The chain links TRBV6-5 to TRBJ2-2; D is unresolved. Germline lookup yields CDR1 MNHEY and CDR2 SVGAGI. V was clipped by 2 bases and J by 5 bases, with 6 bases between them. The CDR3 is 13 amino acids. CDR3 region: CASSYRQTGELFF. The DNA for the CDR3 is TGTGCCAGCAGTTACCGTCAGACCGGGGAGCTGTTTTTT.

The V call is TRBV5-4, the J call TRBJ2-3, with 8 positions matching TRBD2. The V gene's germline CDR1 is SGHNT and CDR2 YYREEE (reference sequence). The CDR3 totals 16 residues. J was trimmed by 0 bases and V by 3 bases; bases with no gene match: 6. CDR3 nucleotides: TGTGCCAGCAGCTCCTCCGGGACTAGGAGCACAGATACGCAGTATTTT. It is translated as CASSSSGTRSTDTQYF. Using reference TRBV5-4 and TRBJ2-3 for the parts outside the CDR3, the full variable domain is ETGVTQSPTHLIKTRGQQVTLRCSSQSGHNTVSWYQQALGQGPQFIFQYYREEENGRGNFPPRFSGLQFPNYSSELNVNALELDDSALYLCASSSSGTRSTDTQYFGPGTRLTVL.

The chain is built from TRBV11-2 and TRBJ1-2, with D possibly being TRBD1 (6 bases). CDR1 and CDR2 from the germline V gene are SGHAT and FQNNGV. The CDR3 has 14 amino acids. Trimming removed 3 bases at V and 5 bases at J, with 13 bases between. The CDR3 region is CASSLGRGSYGYTF. The CDR3 coding sequence is TGTGCCAGCAGCTTGGGCAGGGGCTCTTATGGCTACACCTTC.

The chain joins TRBV9 to TRBJ2-5; D is undetermined. In germline, CDR1 is SGDLS, CDR2 YYNGEE. V was pared by 1 base and J by 5 bases, with 9 bases between. The CDR3 has 13 residues. The CDR3 region is CASSVFDEETQYF. Here the CDR3 DNA reads TGTGCCAGCAGCGTATTCGATGAGGAGACCCAGTACTTC.

This rearrangement joins TRBV19 to TRBJ2-7; 8 bases are a match to TRBD1. The germline CDR1 and CDR2 sequences are LNHDA and SQIVND (reference sequence). The J segment lost 4 bases and the V segment lost 6 bases, leaving 8 bases of the junction unmatched. This CDR3 comprises 14 residues. CDR3 nucleotides: TGTGCCAGTAGCCTAAGAGACAGGGGTTACGAGCAGTACTTC. Its translation: CASSLRDRGYEQYF.

This clone is a singleton in its sample. The CDR3 bases are TGTGCCAGCAGGAAGGGGACCGGGGAGCTGTTTTTT. As protein: CASRKGTGELFF. V and J are TRBV7-3 and TRBJ2-2; tentative D call: TRBD1 (5 bases). Per germline, CDR1 SGHTA and CDR2 FQGTGA. Trimming left V 6 bases short and J 5 bases short, with 7 bases between. The CDR3 spans 12 residues.

The gene calls are TRBV5-1 and TRBJ2-2; D is possibly TRBD1 (6 bases). Germline V gene data show CDR1 as SGHRS and CDR2 as YFSETQ. V was cut by 4 bases and J by 8 bases, with 18 bases left in between. This CDR3 spans 15 amino acids. In DNA form, the CDR3 reads TGCGCCAGCAGCCTCTTGGGACAAGTCACGGGGGAGCTGTTTTTT. The encoded protein is CASSLLGQVTGELFF.

The chain recombines TRBV3-1 (or the pseudogene TRBV3-2) with TRBJ2-5; TRBD2 might be the D (7 bases). CDR1 is LGHDT, CDR2 YNNKEL, per germline (reference sequence). The CDR3 contains 16 residues. V was cut by 7 bases and J by 0 bases, with 18 bases left in between. The CDR3 loop reads CASNSGRGADQETQYF. The CDR3 DNA reads as TGTGCCAGCAACTCTGGCCGGGGGGCGGACCAAGAGACCCAGTACTTC.